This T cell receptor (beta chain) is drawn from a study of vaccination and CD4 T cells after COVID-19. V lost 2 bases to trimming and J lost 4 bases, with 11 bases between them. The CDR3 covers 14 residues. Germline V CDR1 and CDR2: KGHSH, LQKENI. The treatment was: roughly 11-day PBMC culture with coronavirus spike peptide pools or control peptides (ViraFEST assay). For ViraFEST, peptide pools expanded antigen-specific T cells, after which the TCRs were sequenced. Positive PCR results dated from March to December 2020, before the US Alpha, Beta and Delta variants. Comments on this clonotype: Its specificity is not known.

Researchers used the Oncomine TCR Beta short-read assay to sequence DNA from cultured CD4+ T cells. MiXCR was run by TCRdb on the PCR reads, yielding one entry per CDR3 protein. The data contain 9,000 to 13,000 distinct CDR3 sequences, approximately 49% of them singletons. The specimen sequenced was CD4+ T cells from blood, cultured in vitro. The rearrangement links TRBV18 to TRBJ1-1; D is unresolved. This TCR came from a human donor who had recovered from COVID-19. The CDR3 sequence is CASSPYSLSTEAFF. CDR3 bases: TGTGCCAGCTCACCATACAGCCTTAGCACTGAAGCTTTCTTT.